A selection of T cell receptor beta chains follows, all from one sample in a study of blood T cell repertoires in COVID-19. Repertoires were generated with immunoSEQ multiplex PCR, while TCRdb's copy carries only in-frame clones and drops some. The sample gives 55,000 to 70,000 clones, about 81% of which show up once; around 21% is in the top ten. Specimen: peripheral blood. The receptors derive from a woman aged 55-70 years with acute or convalescent COVID-19. CDR3s include the opening cysteine and the closing phenylalanine or tryptophan. The D gene is left open where the match is weak. Size tells how often a clone was seen (once, few, many) or the class of an expanded clone, and some rows leave it out.

D	size	V	J	CDR3	DNA
TRBD2	-	TRBV29-1	TRBJ2-7	CSASAGTSGYEQYF	TGCAGCGCCTCGGCCGGGACTAGCGGCTACGAGCAGTACTTC
-	-	TRBV9	TRBJ1-2	CASSVALTGSYGYTF	TGTGCCAGCAGCGTTGCCTTAACGGGGTCCTATGGCTACACCTTC
-	-	TRBV7-2	TRBJ1-2	CASSSLVEYGYTF	TGTGCCAGCAGCTCCCTAGTCGAGTATGGCTACACCTTC
-	-	TRBV11-2	TRBJ2-7	CASRSVTPYEQYF	TGTGCCAGCAGATCAGTTACCCCCTACGAGCAGTACTTC
-	-	TRBV7-9	TRBJ1-5	CASSLGPPTDLNQPQHF	TGTGCCAGCAGCTTAGGTCCCCCGACAGACCTCAATCAGCCCCAGCATTTT
TRBD1	few	TRBV15	TRBJ2-3	CATSLPGQGAVDTQYF	TGTGCCACCAGCCTACCCGGACAGGGGGCGGTAGATACGCAGTATTTT
-	-	TRBV5-1	TRBJ2-3	CASSLRTQDTQYF	TGCGCCAGCAGCTTACGAACCCAGGATACGCAGTATTTT
-	-	TRBV29-1	TRBJ1-2	CSVEGQDYGYTF	TGCAGCGTTGAAGGGCAGGACTATGGCTACACCTTC
-	-	TRBV19	TRBJ1-6	CASSYGGLSPLHF	TGTGCCAGTAGTTACGGCGGCCTTTCACCCCTCCACTTT
TRBD2	-	TRBV7-6	TRBJ2-7	CASSLAGTGGGKSYEQYF	TGTGCCAGCAGCTTAGCCGGAACGGGGGGGGGTAAGAGCTACGAGCAGTACTTC
TRBD2	-	TRBV11-2	TRBJ2-1	CASSPRLAGARNEQFF	TGTGCCAGCAGCCCCCGTCTAGCGGGGGCACGAAATGAGCAGTTCTTC
-	-	TRBV13	TRBJ1-1	CASIPNTEAFF	TGTGCCAGCATCCCTAACACTGAAGCTTTCTTT
-	-	TRBV10-3	TRBJ2-5	CAIKGGTVGETQYF	TGTGCCATCAAAGGAGGGACCGTCGGAGAGACCCAGTACTTC
-	few	TRBV6-5	TRBJ1-2	CASRSGAGSGYTF	TGTGCCAGCAGGAGCGGGGCAGGCAGCGGCTACACCTTC
TRBD1	-	TRBV5-1	TRBJ2-3	CASTRDRETDTQYF	TGCGCCAGCACGAGGGACAGGGAAACAGATACGCAGTATTTT
TRBD1	once	TRBV5-1	TRBJ1-3	CASSKGQTLSGNTIYF	TGCGCCAGCAGCAAGGGACAGACCCTCTCTGGAAACACCATATATTTT
-	-	TRBV4-3	TRBJ1-5	CASSQGTLNQPQHF	TGCGCCAGCAGCCAGGGGACACTAAATCAGCCCCAGCATTTT
-	-	TRBV5-6	TRBJ2-7	CASSLGGGLEQYF	TGTGCCAGCAGCTTGGGCGGGGGCCTCGAGCAGTACTTC
TRBD1	-	TRBV6-6	TRBJ1-2	CASRPGQANYGYTF	TGTGCCAGCAGGCCGGGACAGGCAAACTATGGCTACACCTTC
-	-	TRBV6-1	TRBJ2-2	CASSEGTARTGELFF	TGTGCCAGCAGTGAAGGGACAGCTAGGACCGGGGAGCTGTTTTTT
-	few	TRBV16	TRBJ1-6	CASSQTVAGSPLHF	TGTGCCAGCAGCCAGACGGTCGCGGGATCACCCCTCCACTTT
TRBD1	-	TRBV28	TRBJ1-2	CASTQGAGGYTF	TGTGCCAGCACCCAGGGGGCGGGTGGCTACACCTTC
-	-	TRBV7-8	TRBJ1-1	CASSLETMANTEAFF	TGTGCCAGCAGCTTAGAGACAATGGCGAACACTGAAGCTTTCTTT
TRBD1	-	TRBV5-1	TRBJ1-1	CASSFGTAEAFF	TGCGCCAGCAGCTTCGGGACAGCCGAAGCTTTCTTT
TRBD1	-	TRBV7-8	TRBJ1-2	CASRKTGGEPYGYTF	TGTGCCAGCAGAAAGACAGGGGGCGAGCCCTATGGCTACACCTTC
-	-	TRBV3-1/TRBV3-2	TRBJ1-1	CASSGRDFEAFF	TGTGCCAGCAGCGGCAGGGATTTTGAAGCTTTCTTT
TRBD2	-	TRBV7-3	TRBJ2-3	CASSGSGGSTDTQYF	TGTGCCAGCAGCGGATCGGGGGGAAGCACAGATACGCAGTATTTT
-	-	TRBV5-5	TRBJ1-1	CASSLERITEAFF	TGTGCCAGCAGCTTGGAGCGGATCACTGAAGCTTTCTTT
-	-	TRBV13	TRBJ1-5	CASSRWGSNQPQHF	TGTGCCAGCAGCAGATGGGGCAGCAATCAGCCCCAGCATTTT
-	-	TRBV4-1	TRBJ1-2	CASSQTTGPGGYTF	TGCGCCAGCAGCCAGACGACAGGTCCGGGTGGCTACACCTTC
-	-	TRBV2	TRBJ1-1	CASSEKIVGPEAFF	TGTGCCAGCAGTGAAAAGATAGTGGGCCCTGAAGCTTTCTTT
TRBD1	-	TRBV28	TRBJ2-1	CASTRTGWEDEQFF	TGTGCCAGCACAAGGACAGGGTGGGAGGATGAGCAGTTCTTC